These 14 T cell receptor beta chains were sequenced from one sample in a study of T cells in Graves' hyperthyroidism and ophthalmopathy. Amplification of TCR beta CDR3 regions was performed using RNA transcripts as template. The HTBI primer set was used in a first-round RT-PCR of the TCR CDR3. TCRdb re-called the multiplex PCR reads with MiXCR, one entry per CDR3 protein. There are approximately 600,000 distinct CDR3 sequences in the sample; around 15% occur only once, and 3.5% to 4.5% lies in the top ten. Sequencing used blood. These receptors were obtained from a woman between 35 and 50 years old with Graves' ophthalmopathy.

The sample holds many counts of this clonotype. This chain joins TRBV30 and TRBJ1-5; no clear D. CDR1 and CDR2 from the germline V gene are GTSNPN and SVGIG (reference sequence). Trimming shortened V by 5 bases and J by 5 bases, and 13 bases separated the two germline ends. The CDR3 covers 13 residues. CDR3 loop: CAWATGLDQPQHF. DNA of the CDR3: TGTGCCTGGGCAACGGGGTTAGATCAGCCCCAGCATTTT. The full variable domain, its missing parts supplied by reference TRBV30 and TRBJ1-5, is SQTIHQWPATLVQPVGSPLSLECTVEGTSNPNLYWYRQAAGRGLQLLFYSVGIGQISSEVPQNLSASRPQDRQFILSSKKLLLSDSGFYLCAWATGLDQPQHFGDGTRLSIL.

This clonotype was counted many times. The gene calls are TRBV6-5 and TRBJ2-7; D possibly uses TRBD1 or TRBD2 (6 bases each). Trimming took off 3 bases at V and 3 bases at J, with 15 bases between the two ends. The CDR3 is 15 amino acids. From germline, CDR1 is MNHEY and CDR2 SVGAGI. The CDR3 nucleotides read TGTGCCAGCAGTTATGGGGGCGGGATAGACTACGAGCAGTACTTC. Its translation is CASSYGGGIDYEQYF.

The V call is TRBV3-1, the J call TRBJ2-7; 7 nucleotides line up with TRBD1. Germline V lookup: CDR1 LGHDT, CDR2 YNNKEL (reference sequence). This CDR3 is 16 amino acids long. With 4 bases clipped from V and 5 bases from J, the junction kept 14 bases outside the gene matches. The CDR3 DNA reads as TGTGCCAGCAGCCTTCGACAGGGATTCGATGCCGACGAGCAGTACTTC. Encoded protein: CASSLRQGFDADEQYF.

In this sample, this clonotype turned up a few times. The V and J genes are TRBV19 and TRBJ1-3; 9 nucleotides align to TRBD1. The CDR3 runs to 16 residues. Trimming removed 6 bases from V and 0 bases from J; junction bases left unmatched: 6. Germline V lookup: CDR1 LNHDA, CDR2 SQIVND (reference sequence). The CDR3 DNA reads TGTGCCAGTAGACCTGGACAGGGGAACTCTGGAAACACCATATATTTT. Residues: CASRPGQGNSGNTIYF. The variable domain in full, with the rest retrieved from reference TRBV19 and TRBJ1-3, is DGGITQSPKYLFRKEGQNVTLSCEQNLNHDAMYWYRQDPGQGLRLIYYSQIVNDFQKGDIAEGYSVSREKKESFPLTVTSAQKNPTAFYLCASRPGQGNSGNTIYFGEGSWLTVV.

About this clonotype itself: This clone may be a read error of a much larger clone one base away. This chain uses TRBV4-3 with TRBJ1-2, with D perhaps TRBD1 (6 bases). The CDR3 contains 14 residues. Germline CDR1 and CDR2: LGHNA and YSLEER. The CDR3 region has the DNA TGCGCCAGCAGCCAAGTCAGGGGAAACTATGGCTACATCTTC. The encoded protein is CASSQVRGNYGYIF.

This clonotype was counted ten times or more. The chain employs TRBV20-1 and TRBJ2-7, with TRBD2 matching 8 bases. Trimming at V came to 3 bases and at J to 5 bases, leaving 9 bases not matched to a gene. Germline CDR1 DFQATT, CDR2 SNEGSKA (reference sequence). This CDR3 is built from 14 residues. CDR3 loop: CSARGGGSGNEQYF. The CDR3 nucleotides are TGCAGTGCTAGGGGTGGGGGTAGCGGGAACGAGCAGTACTTC.

The chain recombines TRBV4-2 with TRBJ1-1, with 8 nucleotides matching TRBD1. The CDR3 runs to 16 residues. Germline CDR1 and CDR2: LGHNA and YNFKEQ. The V gene end was trimmed by 1 base and the J gene end by 2 bases; junction bases not matched to a gene: 6. DNA of the CDR3: TGTGCCAGCAGCCAAGCCGCTGGACAGGGAAACACTGAAGCTTTCTTT. This encodes CASSQAAGQGNTEAFF.

The J gene is TRBJ2-3, the V gene TRBV15; D may be TRBD2 (6 bases). The germline V gene encodes CDR1 LNHNV and CDR2 YYDKDF (reference sequence). Trimming shortened V by 0 bases and J by 4 bases, and 11 bases separated the two germline ends. This CDR3 spans 15 amino acids. Here the CDR3 DNA reads TGTGCCACCAGCAGAGACCCCGGGAGACCAGATACGCAGTATTTT. It translates to CATSRDPGRPDTQYF.

The rearrangement links TRBV27 to TRBJ1-2; unclear D gene. Germline V gene data show CDR1 as MNHEY and CDR2 as SMNVEV (reference sequence). This CDR3 comprises 14 residues. V lost 3 bases to trimming and J lost 9 bases, with 17 bases between them. This chain's CDR3 is CASSFSGGNFRYTF. The CDR3 nucleotides read TGTGCCAGCAGTTTTTCCGGCGGGAATTTTCGCTACACCTTC.

This clonotype was seen at least ten times. J is TRBJ2-2 and V is TRBV5-1; the match to TRBD2 covers 9 bases. CDR3 length: 16 amino acids. Trimming took 0 bases from V and 0 from J; bases not matched to a gene: 0. The germline V gene encodes CDR1 SGHRS and CDR2 YFSETQ. In nucleotides, the CDR3 is TGCGCCAGCAGCTTGGGACTAGCGGCGAACACCGGGGAGCTGTTTTTT. The encoded protein is CASSLGLAANTGELFF.

The table lists this clonotype with many counts. The chain recombines TRBV30 with TRBJ1-3; possible D gene TRBD1, 6 bases. The CDR3 contains 16 residues. Germline CDR1 reads GTSNPN; CDR2 reads SVGIG (reference sequence). Trimming removed 0 bases at V and 0 bases at J, with 12 bases between. CDR3 coding DNA: TGTGCCTGGAGTGTAGGGGGGGTCTTCTCTGGAAACACCATATATTTT. This gives the protein CAWSVGGVFSGNTIYF.

This clonotype was seen at least ten times. The J gene is TRBJ2-7, the V gene TRBV11-2; 11 bases agree with TRBD2. Germline lookup yields CDR1 SGHAT and CDR2 FQNNGV. The length of the CDR3 is 17 residues. V was clipped by 2 bases and J by 2 bases; unmatched bases: 8. For the CDR3, the DNA is TGTGCCAGCAGCTTACTAGCGGGAGGAGAGAGACCCTACGAGCAGTACTTC. Protein: CASSLLAGGERPYEQYF.

This rearrangement joins TRBV7-9 to TRBJ2-7, with TRBD2 as a possible D gene (5 bases). The CDR3 sequence is 14 residues long. Germline CDR1 SEHNR, CDR2 FQNEAQ (reference sequence). V lost 6 bases and J lost 4, with 16 bases in between. CDR3 residues: CASSERGIVYEQYF. CDR3 DNA sequence: TGTGCCAGCAGTGAGCGAGGGATCGTATACGAGCAGTACTTC.

This clonotype came up many times. CDR3 sequence: CATSDPYSGSGYEQYF. The CDR3, as DNA: TGTGCCACCAGTGATCCGTATAGCGGGAGTGGCTACGAGCAGTACTTC. This chain connects TRBV24-1 to TRBJ2-7; 9 nucleotides match TRBD2. Per the germline V gene, CDR1 is KGHDR and CDR2 is SFDVKD. This CDR3 is built from 16 residues. V trimming: 3 bases; J trimming: 3 bases; junction bases outside the gene matches: 8.